The clone carrying this T cell receptor (beta chain) was picked up a small number of times. Its antigen is undetermined. This sample was included in a study of T-cell reconstitution after alpha-beta-depleted transplantation in children. Germline CDR1 and CDR2: SNHLY and FYNNEI. The germline V and J ends were trimmed by 8 bases and 0 bases, with 17 bases remaining between them. The CDR3 consists of 16 residues. The TCRbeta library was prepared with unique molecular identifiers. TCRdb reprocessed the PCR reads via MiXCR and lists one record per CDR3 protein. The sample records around 300,000 distinct CDR3 sequences, almost 8% being singletons. Study-level findings and limits: There were some patients whose high TCRbeta diversity at day 60 came from surviving recipient T cells and thymic progenitors. Roughly two months post-transplant, alpha-beta T cells reportedly originated from several hundred graft clones that had expanded. One year after transplant, T-cell counts and diversity came mostly from newly produced T cells.

The gene calls are TRBV2 and TRBJ2-1, with a weak D call TRBD2 (5 bases). The sequence came from a female patient aged 2-10 years who had a stem cell transplant for Fanconi anemia, so the T cells may come from the graft donor. The specimen comprised peripheral blood, sampled 360 days after TCRalphabeta/CD19-depleted stem cell transplant. CDR3: CASRPFERSSYNEQFF. DNA of the CDR3: TGTGCCAGCCGACCCTTTGAGCGGAGCTCCTACAATGAGCAGTTCTTC.